A selection of T cell receptor beta chains follows, all from one sample in a study of T cells in Graves' hyperthyroidism and ophthalmopathy. Each CDR3 protein is one row after TCRdb ran MiXCR on the multiplex PCR reads. The sample comprises 330,000 or so distinct CDR3 sequences, around 20% of which are singletons, and less than 45% rests with the top ten. Material for sequencing was blood. The receptors were sampled from a man aged 50-59 years with Graves' ophthalmopathy. The CDR3 runs from the conserved cysteine through the conserved F or W. The D gene is left open where the match is weak. The size entry is marked missing in some rows and otherwise reads once, few, many or a size class.

j_call: TRBJ2-3; v_call: TRBV30; d_call: TRBD1; cdr3_length: 13; clone_size: .; cdr3_aa: CAWGRGHADTQYF; cdr3_nt: TGTGCCTGGGGCAGGGGGCATGCAGATACGCAGTATTTT
j_call: TRBJ2-7; v_call: TRBV6-2/TRBV6-3; d_call: TRBD1; cdr3_length: 20; clone_size: .; cdr3_aa: CASSYRAGQGAVPGSYEQYF; cdr3_nt: TGTGCCAGCAGTTACAGGGCCGGACAGGGGGCCGTACCAGGCTCCTACGAGCAGTACTTC
j_call: TRBJ2-3; v_call: TRBV29-1; d_call: TRBD1; cdr3_length: 14; clone_size: few; cdr3_aa: CSVEGDRAPDTQYF; cdr3_nt: TGCAGCGTTGAAGGGGACAGGGCCCCAGATACGCAGTATTTT
j_call: TRBJ1-4; v_call: TRBV25-1; d_call: .; cdr3_length: 16; clone_size: few; cdr3_aa: CASSEYSARLREKLFF; cdr3_nt: TGTGCCAGCAGTGAATATTCCGCCCGCCTGAGGGAAAAACTGTTTTTT
j_call: TRBJ1-5; v_call: TRBV15; d_call: .; cdr3_length: 15; clone_size: few; cdr3_aa: CATSRDLGGFQPQHF; cdr3_nt: TGTGCCACCAGCAGAGATTTGGGGGGATTTCAGCCCCAGCATTTT
j_call: TRBJ2-7; v_call: TRBV2; d_call: .; cdr3_length: 15; clone_size: many; cdr3_aa: CASSEMDTGSYEQYF; cdr3_nt: TGTGCCAGCAGTGAAATGGATACCGGATCCTACGAGCAGTACTTC
j_call: TRBJ2-1; v_call: TRBV29-1; d_call: TRBD2; cdr3_length: 15; clone_size: few; cdr3_aa: CSAYPKLAGFNEQFF; cdr3_nt: TGCAGCGCATACCCGAAACTAGCGGGGTTCAATGAGCAGTTCTTC
j_call: TRBJ1-5; v_call: TRBV9; d_call: .; cdr3_length: 14; clone_size: .; cdr3_aa: CASSLSDSNQPQHF; cdr3_nt: TGTGCCAGCAGCCTATCGGATAGCAATCAGCCCCAGCATTTT
j_call: TRBJ2-1; v_call: TRBV5-4; d_call: .; cdr3_length: 14; clone_size: once; cdr3_aa: CASSLSGSVNEQFF; cdr3_nt: TGTGCCAGCAGCTTGTCGGGGAGCGTCAATGAGCAGTTCTTC
j_call: TRBJ1-1; v_call: TRBV6-1; d_call: .; cdr3_length: 13; clone_size: .; cdr3_aa: CASSEPGRPEAFF; cdr3_nt: TGTGCCAGCAGTGAACCCGGGAGGCCTGAAGCTTTCTTT
j_call: TRBJ2-7; v_call: TRBV9; d_call: .; cdr3_length: 14; clone_size: many; cdr3_aa: CASSDGLGDYEQYF; cdr3_nt: TGTGCCAGCAGCGACGGTTTGGGCGATTACGAGCAGTACTTC
j_call: TRBJ2-5; v_call: TRBV4-2; d_call: TRBD1; cdr3_length: 15; clone_size: many; cdr3_aa: CASSQTPGGQETQYF; cdr3_nt: TGTGCCAGCAGCCAAACCCCAGGGGGCCAAGAGACCCAGTACTTC
j_call: TRBJ1-4; v_call: TRBV20-1; d_call: .; cdr3_length: 13; clone_size: many; cdr3_aa: CSASGEANEKLFF; cdr3_nt: TGCAGTGCTAGTGGGGAGGCTAATGAAAAACTGTTTTTT
j_call: TRBJ1-1; v_call: TRBV2; d_call: .; cdr3_length: 13; clone_size: many; cdr3_aa: CASSEYGDTEAFF; cdr3_nt: TGTGCCAGCAGTGAGTATGGGGACACTGAAGCTTTCTTT
j_call: TRBJ2-3; v_call: TRBV18; d_call: TRBD2; cdr3_length: 17; clone_size: .; cdr3_aa: CASSSDAIAGGGDTQYF; cdr3_nt: TGTGCCAGCTCATCCGATGCTATAGCGGGAGGTGGAGATACGCAGTATTTT
j_call: TRBJ2-4; v_call: TRBV4-2; d_call: TRBD2; cdr3_length: 15; clone_size: .; cdr3_aa: CASSQVLAGKNIQYF; cdr3_nt: TGTGCCAGCAGCCAAGTACTAGCGGGCAAAAACATTCAGTACTTC
j_call: TRBJ1-5; v_call: TRBV5-1; d_call: .; cdr3_length: 19; clone_size: .; cdr3_aa: CASSLEWEDPLGANQPQHF; cdr3_nt: TGCGCCAGCAGCTTGGAGTGGGAGGACCCTTTGGGGGCGAATCAGCCCCAGCATTTT
j_call: TRBJ1-2; v_call: TRBV11-2; d_call: TRBD1; cdr3_length: 15; clone_size: few; cdr3_aa: CASSGRRGQDYGYTF; cdr3_nt: TGTGCCAGCAGCGGTCGGAGGGGGCAAGACTATGGCTACACCTTC
j_call: TRBJ2-1; v_call: TRBV27; d_call: TRBD2; cdr3_length: 19; clone_size: many; cdr3_aa: CASSSRTSGRAGGVNEQFF; cdr3_nt: TGTGCCAGCAGTTCAAGGACTAGCGGGAGGGCCGGAGGTGTGAATGAGCAGTTCTTC